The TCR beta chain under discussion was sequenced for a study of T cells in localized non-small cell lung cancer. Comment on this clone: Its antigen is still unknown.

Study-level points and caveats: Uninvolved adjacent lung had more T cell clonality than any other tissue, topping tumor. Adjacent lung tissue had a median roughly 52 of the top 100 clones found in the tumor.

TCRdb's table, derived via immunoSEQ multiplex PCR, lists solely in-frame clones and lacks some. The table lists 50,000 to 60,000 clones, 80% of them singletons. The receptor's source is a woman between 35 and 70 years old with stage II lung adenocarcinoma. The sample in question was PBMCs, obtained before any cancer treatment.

The CDR3 DNA reads as TGTGCCAGTAGTAAGGGGCAGCGTGAGCAGTTCTTC. The encoded protein is CASSKGQREQFF. The V gene is TRBV19, the J gene TRBJ2-1; D is possibly TRBD1 (5 bases). Germline V lookup: CDR1 LNHDA, CDR2 SQIVND (reference sequence). The V end was cut by 4 bases, the J end by 9 bases, with 10 bases between. The CDR3 is 12 amino acids.